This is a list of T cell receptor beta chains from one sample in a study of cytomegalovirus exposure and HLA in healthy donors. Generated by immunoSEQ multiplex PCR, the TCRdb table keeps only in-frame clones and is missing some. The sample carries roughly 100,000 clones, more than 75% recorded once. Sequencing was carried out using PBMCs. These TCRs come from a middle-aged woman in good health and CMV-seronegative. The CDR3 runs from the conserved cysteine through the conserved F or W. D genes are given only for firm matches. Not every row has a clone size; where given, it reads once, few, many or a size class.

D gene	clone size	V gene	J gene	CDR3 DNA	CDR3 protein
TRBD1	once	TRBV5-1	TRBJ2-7	TGCGCCAGCAGGCCCATGACAGGGCACACCTACGAGCAGTACTTC	CASRPMTGHTYEQYF
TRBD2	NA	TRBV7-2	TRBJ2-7	TGTGCCAGCAGCTTAGGTAAGGCTAGCGGAGTCTACGAGCAGTACTTC	CASSLGKASGVYEQYF
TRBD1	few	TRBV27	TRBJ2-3	TGTGCCAGCAGTTTGAGGGGGCGGGTGACAGATACGCAGTATTTT	CASSLRGRVTDTQYF
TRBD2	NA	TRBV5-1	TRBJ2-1	TGCGCCAGCAGCTTGAACTTGGCCGGCATGGTAGCGGGATACAATGAGCAGTTCTTC	CASSLNLAGMVAGYNEQFF
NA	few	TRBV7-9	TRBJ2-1	TGTTCCAGCAGCCCTCAGTTCCCTGGAGGCAATGAGCAGTTCTTC	CSSSPQFPGGNEQFF
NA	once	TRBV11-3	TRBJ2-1	TGTGCCAGCAGCTTGTCTCCGGATGAGCAGTTCTTC	CASSLSPDEQFF
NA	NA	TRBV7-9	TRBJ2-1	TGTGCCAGCAGCTTAGGATCTCCGGCTAGTAGGGGCAATGAGCAGTTCTTC	CASSLGSPASRGNEQFF
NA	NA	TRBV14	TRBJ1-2	TGTGCCAGCAGCCACCGACAGAACTATGGCTACACCTTC	CASSHRQNYGYTF
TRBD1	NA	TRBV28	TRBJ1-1	TGTGCCAGCAGTTTTTGGGACAGGAGTTTCGCTTTCTTT	CASSFWDRSFAFF
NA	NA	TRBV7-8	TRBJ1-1	TGTGCCAGCAGCCCGCGGGGAATAAAGGCGGAAGCTTTCTTT	CASSPRGIKAEAFF
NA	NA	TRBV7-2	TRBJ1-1	TGTGCCAGCAGCTTAGTCCCCTCCTACAGGCAGAACACTGAAGCTTTCTTT	CASSLVPSYRQNTEAFF
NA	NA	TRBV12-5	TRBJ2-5	TGTGCTAGTGGTTCAGGACAGCCTCTACAAGAGACCCAGTACTTC	CASGSGQPLQETQYF
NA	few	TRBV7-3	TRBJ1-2	TGTGCCAGCAGCCTGGTGGGGGGGCCTGATGGCTACACCTTC	CASSLVGGPDGYTF
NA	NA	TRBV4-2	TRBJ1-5	TGTGCCAGCAGTCTCGGGGTGGGGCCCCAGCATTTT	CASSLGVGPQHF
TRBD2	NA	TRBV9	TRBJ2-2	TGTGCCAGCAGCGTAGACGGGAGGGCCGCCGGGGAGCTGTTTTTT	CASSVDGRAAGELFF
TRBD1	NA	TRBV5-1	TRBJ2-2	TGCGCCAGCAGCTGGGGACAGCCCACCGGGGAGCTGTTTTTT	CASSWGQPTGELFF